Below, one T cell receptor beta chain is given with its context. Its specificity is unknown. The data belong to a study of persistence of HIV-infected CD4 T cells. Study conclusions and caveats: Rare CMV-responding cells carrying HIV-1 proviruses were not analyzed separately for TCR.

Stimulation used about 9.5 ug/mL lysate from CMV-infected fibroblasts. Sorted nonresponding memory CD4+ T cells were CD40L-negative, CD69-negative, CD45RO-high. Inclusion required CMV-positive serology and CD4+ counts above 400 cells/uL. Stimulated PBMCs had first been depleted of CD8+ T cells. The ends were cut back, 5 bases at V and 4 bases at J, with 20 bases in the middle. The length of the CDR3 is 16 residues. In germline, CDR1 is LNHDA, CDR2 SQIVND (reference sequence). The immunoSEQ assay was version 4, run in survey mode. Method: immunoSEQ multiplex PCR; TCRdb's copy keeps in-frame clones and lacks some. Altogether about 40,000 clones are present, 65% to 85% being singletons, with the ten largest covering 1.6%.

The source is an adult man with HIV who was CMV-seropositive. The sequenced sample was CD4+ T cells sorted from PBMCs after approximately 19-hour stimulation, obtained from a patient who received antiretroviral therapy. This chain connects TRBV19 to TRBJ1-1, with D maybe TRBD1 (6 bases). The CDR3 here is CASSRRDNPRGTEAFF. DNA of the CDR3: TGTGCCAGTAGTCGCCGGGACAACCCTAGGGGCACTGAAGCTTTCTTT.